Shown below are 7 T cell receptor beta chains from a single sample sequenced in a study of T cells after yellow fever vaccination. One entry per CDR3 protein, called by TCRdb with MiXCR from the 5' RACE reads. The sample lists a few hundred thousand distinct CDR3 sequences, approximately 8% occurring once. The sequences come from PBMCs, collected more than 40 days after the first yellow fever vaccination. These receptors came from a man between 18 and 35 years old who received the YFV17D yellow fever vaccine.

The chain uses TRBV25-1 and TRBJ1-1; D might be TRBD1 (6 bases). CDR1 and CDR2 from the germline V gene are MGHDK and SYGVNS. The CDR3 totals 13 residues. V lost 3 bases to trimming and J lost 8 bases, with 13 bases between them. CDR3 nucleotides: TGTGCCAGCAGTGATCCGGGACAAAGAGAAGCTTTCTTT. It is translated as CASSDPGQREAFF. Filled out from reference TRBV25-1 and TRBJ1-1, the complete variable domain reads EADIYQTPRYLVIGTGKKITLECSQTMGHDKMYWYQQDPGMELHLIHYSYGVNSTEKGDLSSESTVSRIRTEHFPLTLESARPSHTSQYLCASSDPGQREAFFGQGTRLTVV.

This clonotype turned up a few times. The rearrangement joins TRBV30 to TRBJ2-3; D is perhaps TRBD1 (6 bases). The CDR3 sequence is 14 residues long. CDR1 GTSNPN and CDR2 SVGIG come from the germline V gene (reference sequence). Trimming pared 4 bases from V and 1 base from J, leaving 12 bases between. The CDR3: CAWIPHRGTDTQYF. The DNA for the CDR3 is TGTGCCTGGATACCTCACAGGGGCACAGATACGCAGTATTTT. Filled out from reference TRBV30 and TRBJ2-3, the complete variable domain reads SQTIHQWPATLVQPVGSPLSLECTVEGTSNPNLYWYRQAAGRGLQLLFYSVGIGQISSEVPQNLSASRPQDRQFILSSKKLLLSDSGFYLCAWIPHRGTDTQYFGPGTRLTVL.

The V call is TRBV15, the J call TRBJ2-5, with a tentative D call TRBD2 (6 bases). V shed 0 bases and J shed 1 base, with 9 bases lying between them. There are 15 residues in the CDR3. Looked up from germline, CDR1 is LNHNV and CDR2 is YYDKDF (reference sequence). CDR3 nucleotide sequence: TGTGCCACCAGCAGAGATTGGAGGGCCCAAGAGACCCAGTACTTC. Its protein product is CATSRDWRAQETQYF.

Details on this clonotype: The junction departs from the called germline gene at one end, perhaps through a read error. The gene calls are TRBV7-2 and TRBJ2-5; D unresolved. CDR1 is SGHTA and CDR2 is FQGNSA in the germline V gene. This CDR3 has 13 amino acids. Here the CDR3 reads CASSLGGAATEYF. Written as DNA, the CDR3 is TGTGCCAGCAGCTTAGGCGGTGCAGCGACCGAGTACTTC.

V and J are TRBV29-1 and TRBJ2-7, with 8 bases matching TRBD1. The V and J ends lost 3 bases and 6 bases, in that order; junction bases with no gene match: 4. The CDR3 totals 12 residues. Germline lookup yields CDR1 SQVTM and CDR2 ANQGSEA. The CDR3 reads CSVDYQGAEQYF. CDR3 in DNA: TGCAGCGTTGACTATCAGGGGGCCGAGCAGTACTTC.

This clonotype was seen many times. The V call is TRBV6-5, the J call TRBJ1-6; a weak D match, TRBD1 (5 bases). CDR3 size: 17 residues. Trimming cost V 3 bases and J 5 bases, with 17 bases left between them. Germline lookup yields CDR1 MNHEY and CDR2 SVGAGI. The CDR3 DNA is TGTGCCAGCAGTTATTTGAGGGTGTCAGGGAATAATTCACCCCTCCACTTT. Its protein product is CASSYLRVSGNNSPLHF.

V gene TRBV28 combines with J gene TRBJ1-1; TRBD1 matches 11 bases. Germline V gene sequence: CDR1 MDHEN, CDR2 SYDVKM. The CDR3 runs 16 residues. V shed 3 bases and J 5 bases; nucleotides not matched to a gene: 8. CDR3 coding DNA: TGTGCCAGCAGTTTCAGCGGACAGGGGGCGAGAACTGAAGCTTTCTTT. This translates into CASSFSGQGARTEAFF.